A single sample is the source of the 8 T cell receptor beta chains below, sequenced in a study of blood T cell repertoires in COVID-19. Assay used: immunoSEQ multiplex PCR; TCRdb lists only in-frame clones, some missing. The sample shows under 300,000 clones, 70% to 90% of them seen only once. Source material: peripheral blood. These receptors came from a woman between 35 and 50 years old who had recovered from COVID-19.

This clone has just a few counts. V gene TRBV27 combines with J gene TRBJ1-1; 7 bases map to TRBD1. Trimming took 3 bases from V and 8 from J; bases not matched to a gene: 12. This CDR3 comprises 15 residues. The germline CDR1 and CDR2 sequences are MNHEY and SMNVEV (reference sequence). The CDR3 region is CASSFAAQGQQEAFF. The CDR3 region has the DNA TGTGCCAGCAGTTTTGCGGCCCAGGGACAGCAAGAAGCTTTCTTT.

The chain couples TRBV21-1 to TRBJ1-3; the table assigns TRBD1, which was not confirmed against the DNA. TRBV21-1 is flagged as a pseudogene. The CDR3 has 20 amino acids. The CDR3 protein is CASSKRAAGGPPSSGNTIYF. CDR3 in DNA: TGTGCCAGCAGCAAAAGGGCGGCAGGGGGCCCCCCAAGCTCTGGAAACACCATATATTTT.

This clone has just one count. The chain combines TRBV4-2 with TRBJ2-7; 7 positions match TRBD1. The J segment lost 2 bases and the V segment lost 6 bases, leaving 10 bases of the junction unmatched. CDR3 size: 15 residues. Germline V CDR1 and CDR2: LGHNA, YNFKEQ. The CDR3 protein is CASRPTGKVAYEQYF. The DNA of the CDR3 is TGTGCCAGCAGGCCGACAGGGAAAGTCGCCTACGAGCAGTACTTC.

The chain employs TRBV7-2 and TRBJ2-1, with 7 bases fitting TRBD2. V lost 3 bases and J lost 8; bases outside the gene matches: 7. Per germline, CDR1 SGHTA and CDR2 FQGNSA. This CDR3 region has 14 residues. The CDR3 region has the DNA TGTGCCAGCAGCTTTGGCGGGGGAAGGGATGAGCAGTTCTTC. Its protein product is CASSFGGGRDEQFF. The whole variable domain, remainder taken from reference TRBV7-2 and TRBJ2-1, is GAGVSQSPSNKVTEKGKDVELRCDPISGHTALYWYRQSLGQGLEFLIYFQGNSAPDKSGLPSDRFSAERTGGSVSTLTIQRTQQEDSAVYLCASSFGGGRDEQFFGPGTRLTVL.

This chain joins TRBV6-5 and TRBJ1-5; a weak D match, TRBD1 (6 bases). Trimming stripped 10 bases from V and 6 bases from J, with 16 bases between. Germline V lookup: CDR1 MNHEY, CDR2 SVGAGI. The CDR3 runs to 13 residues. The CDR3 DNA reads TGTGCCAACAGACTAGGGGGGGGTCAGCCCCAGCATTTT. Residues: CANRLGGGQPQHF.

The chain is built from TRBV12-3 or TRBV12-4 and TRBJ1-2; no reliable D call. Trimming removed 8 bases from V and 8 bases from J, with 15 bases in between. This CDR3 has 12 amino acids. CDR3 coding DNA: TGTGCCAGCGACGGAGCCTTTTCCGGCTACACCTTC. Amino acids: CASDGAFSGYTF.

The rearrangement links TRBV24-1 to TRBJ2-5, with D perhaps matching TRBD2 (6 bases). The CDR3 loop spans 13 amino acids. Trimming removed 1 base at V and 7 bases at J, with 9 bases between. CDR1 and CDR2 from the germline V gene are KGHDR and SFDVKD. In nucleotides, the CDR3 is TGTGCCACCAGTGATTTTATCGGGGGGACCCAGTACTTC. It specifies CATSDFIGGTQYF.

This clone was found a few times. This chain links TRBV29-1 with TRBJ2-5; a weak D match, TRBD2 (6 bases). The CDR3 has 12 amino acids. V gave up 4 bases and J gave up 2 bases, with 8 bases separating them. Germline V CDR1 and CDR2: SQVTM, ANQGSEA. This CDR3 is CSVALAQETQYF. CDR3 DNA sequence: TGCAGCGTTGCCCTAGCGCAAGAGACCCAGTACTTC.